The 2 T cell receptor beta chains below were found in one sample sequenced in a study of blood T cell repertoires in COVID-19. Assay: immunoSEQ multiplex PCR; the TCRdb copy retains only in-frame clones and omits some. Here the sample spans about 70,000 clones, roughly 81% being singletons. The specimen was peripheral blood. These receptors were taken from a woman in her seventies with acute or convalescent COVID-19.

The genes are TRBV3-1 (or the pseudogene TRBV3-2) and TRBJ2-5; the D is unclear. The V end was cut by 0 bases, the J end by 10 bases, with 15 bases between. CDR3 length: 14 amino acids. Per the germline V gene, CDR1 is LGHDT and CDR2 is YNNKEL (reference sequence). CDR3 region: CASSQDHLLRNQYF. DNA of the CDR3: TGTGCCAGCAGCCAAGATCATTTACTTCGCAACCAGTACTTC.

The V call is TRBV18, the J call TRBJ2-7; D uncertain. There are 11 residues in the CDR3. Trimming cost V 2 bases and J 6 bases, with 5 bases left between them. Germline V gene sequence: CDR1 KGHSH, CDR2 LQKENI. CDR3 protein: CASSPGPEQYF. The DNA for the CDR3 is TGTGCCAGCTCACCAGGGCCCGAGCAGTACTTC.